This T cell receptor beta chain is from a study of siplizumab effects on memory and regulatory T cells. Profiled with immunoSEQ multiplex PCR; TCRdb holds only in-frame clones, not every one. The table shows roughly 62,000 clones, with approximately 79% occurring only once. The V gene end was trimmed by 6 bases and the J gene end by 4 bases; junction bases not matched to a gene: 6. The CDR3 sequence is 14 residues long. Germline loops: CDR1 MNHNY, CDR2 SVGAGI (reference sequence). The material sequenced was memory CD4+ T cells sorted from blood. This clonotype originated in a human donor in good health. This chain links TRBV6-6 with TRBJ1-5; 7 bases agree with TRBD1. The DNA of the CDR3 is TGTGCCAGCAGCCCGACAGGGTCAAATCAGCCCCAGCATTTT. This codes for CASSPTGSNQPQHF.